This T cell receptor beta chain was identified in a study of identical twins. There are 14 residues in the CDR3. Germline V gene lookup returns CDR1 MNHEY and CDR2 SVGAGI. The V and J ends lost 0 bases and 7 bases, in that order; junction bases with no gene match: 2. Broader study findings: Analyses of zero insertions could be partly confounded by invariant MAIT and iNKT cells. Reduced insertions were recorded for abundant cord blood beta clonotypes, with no such pattern in memory repertoires. Models underestimated TCR alpha sharing (out-of-frame) in monozygotic twins.

TCRdb re-analysed the 5' RACE reads in MiXCR, keeping a single row per CDR3 protein. The sample lists around 480,000 distinct CDR3 sequences, around 15% seen once, with about 1% in the top ten. This clonotype was found a few times. Its antigen is unidentified. The same specimen was also included in a second study, on yellow fever vaccine responses in identical twins. As reported in that work: Twins' vaccine T cell responses were reported to seem partly convergent and partly personalized.

Specimen: CD4+ T cells sorted from blood. The TCR comes from a woman aged 18 to 35 in good health. The chain combines TRBV6-5 with TRBJ2-2, with 7 bases fitting TRBD2. CDR3 in amino acids: CASSYSGGDGELFF. The CDR3 region has the DNA TGTGCCAGCAGTTACTCGGGGGGGGACGGGGAGCTGTTTTTT.